These T cell receptor beta chains were read from a single sample in a study of cytomegalovirus exposure and HLA in healthy donors. This table comes from immunoSEQ multiplex PCR, and its TCRdb copy is limited to in-frame clones, with some not included. The table lists about 130,000 clones, about three quarters of them singletons. Sequenced material: PBMCs. All receptors derive from a woman in her forties in good health and CMV-seronegative. CDR3s include the opening cysteine and the closing phenylalanine or tryptophan. Fields, in order: D gene, J gene, V gene, clone size, CDR3 protein, CDR3 DNA. D genes are given only for firm matches. Only part of the rows carry a size: once, few, many, or a class if the clone is expanded.

TRBD2,TRBJ2-7,TRBV29-1,.,CSVTSESSYEQYF,TGCAGCGTTACTAGCGAGAGCTCCTACGAGCAGTACTTC
TRBD1,TRBJ1-6,TRBV6-6,.,CASSEDRGSNSPLHF,TGTGCCAGCAGTGAGGACAGGGGAAGTAATTCACCCCTCCACTTT
.,TRBJ2-5,TRBV9,.,CASGVEGLREETQYF,TGTGCCAGCGGAGTAGAGGGGCTTAGAGAGGAGACCCAGTACTTC
TRBD1,TRBJ2-7,TRBV9,.,CASSVETGGSYEQYF,TGTGCCAGCAGCGTAGAAACAGGGGGGTCCTACGAGCAGTACTTC
.,TRBJ2-7,TRBV5-8,.,CASSAYRDNSYEQYF,TGTGCCAGCAGCGCGTACCGGGACAATTCCTACGAGCAGTACTTC
.,TRBJ2-7,TRBV6-1,.,CASSEWDGGYEQYF,TGTGCCAGCAGTGAATGGGACGGGGGCTACGAGCAGTACTTC
.,TRBJ2-3,TRBV29-1,.,CSVPQGGLSSTDTQYF,TGCAGCGTTCCCCAGGGTGGGCTCTCTAGCACAGATACGCAGTATTTT
.,TRBJ2-2,TRBV2,.,CASSGSTRPGELFF,TGTGCCAGCAGTGGATCGACTAGACCCGGGGAGCTGTTTTTT
.,TRBJ1-1,TRBV7-9,few,CASSPGTEAFF,TGTGCCAGCAGCCCGGGCACTGAAGCTTTCTTT
TRBD2,TRBJ2-7,TRBV9,.,CASSEGLAGAYEQYF,TGTGCCAGCAGCGAGGGGCTAGCGGGAGCCTACGAGCAGTACTTC
.,TRBJ2-2,TRBV4-1,.,CASSPGIGGGELFF,TGCGCCAGCAGCCCAGGGATCGGGGGTGGGGAGCTGTTTTTT
TRBD1,TRBJ2-1,TRBV6-5,.,CASSYSRDSEQFF,TGTGCCAGCAGTTACTCCCGGGACAGCGAGCAGTTCTTC
TRBD1,TRBJ2-7,TRBV5-1,.,CASSLRQGGTYEQYF,TGCGCCAGCAGCTTAAGACAGGGGGGGACCTACGAGCAGTACTTC
.,TRBJ2-4,TRBV5-6,.,CASSLGSILAKNSQYF,TGTGCCAGCAGCTTGGGGTCTATCCTAGCCAAAAACAGTCAGTACTTC
TRBD1,TRBJ2-5,TRBV5-1,.,CASGGGTGSETQYF,TGCGCCAGCGGGGGCGGGACAGGGTCGGAGACCCAGTACTTC
.,TRBJ2-1,TRBV6-5,.,CASSSQGNEQFF,TGTGCCAGCAGTTCTCAGGGGAATGAGCAGTTCTTC
TRBD1,TRBJ1-5,TRBV19,.,CASRGQGNQPQHF,TGTGCCAGCCGGGGACAGGGAAATCAGCCCCAGCATTTT
TRBD2,TRBJ2-6,TRBV27,.,CASSSGLAGGSGANGLTF,TGTGCCAGCAGTTCTGGACTAGCGGGCGGCTCTGGGGCCAACGGCCTGACTTTC
.,TRBJ2-4,TRBV18,.,CASSPLGLAKNIQYF,TGTGCCAGCTCACCATTGGGACTAGCCAAAAACATTCAGTACTTC
TRBD2,TRBJ2-2,TRBV5-1,.,CASRTAGGPTGELFF,TGCGCCAGCAGAACGGCGGGGGGGCCCACCGGGGAGCTGTTTTTT
TRBD2,TRBJ2-3,TRBV9,few,CASSASGGFADTQYF,TGTGCCAGCAGCGCTAGCGGGGGGTTCGCAGATACGCAGTATTTT
TRBD2,TRBJ2-3,TRBV6-4,once,CASSELAGADTQYF,TGTGCCAGCAGTGAACTAGCGGGAGCAGATACGCAGTATTTT
TRBD1,TRBJ2-7,TRBV19,.,CASSIVQGAPYEQYF,TGTGCCAGTAGTATTGTCCAGGGGGCCCCCTACGAGCAGTACTTC
TRBD2,TRBJ2-3,TRBV5-4,.,CASSLGGVAGGLDTQYF,TGTGCCAGCAGCCTGGGTGGAGTAGCGGGAGGGCTGGATACGCAGTATTTT
TRBD2,TRBJ2-7,TRBV4-1,.,CASSPGTSGYYEQYF,TGCGCCAGCAGCCCGGGGACTAGCGGATACTACGAGCAGTACTTC
.,TRBJ1-1,TRBV28,.,CASRSGGDTEAFF,TGTGCCAGCAGATCCGGGGGGGACACTGAAGCTTTCTTT
.,TRBJ1-6,TRBV18,.,CASSPDKSYNSPLHF,TGTGCCAGCTCCCCAGACAAATCCTATAATTCACCCCTCCACTTT
.,TRBJ1-6,TRBV6-6,.,CASRYSPTGSPLHF,TGTGCCAGCAGATACTCCCCTACAGGCTCACCCCTCCACTTT
.,TRBJ2-5,TRBV5-4,once,CASSLPQGTGTQYF,TGTGCCAGCAGCTTGCCACAGGGCACCGGGACCCAGTACTTC
.,TRBJ1-5,TRBV9,.,CASSLWGGDQPQHF,TGTGCCAGCAGCCTCTGGGGGGGGGATCAGCCCCAGCATTTT
TRBD1,TRBJ1-1,TRBV6-1,.,CASSEQGARAEAFF,TGTGCCAGCAGTGAGCAGGGGGCGCGGGCTGAAGCTTTCTTT
TRBD1,TRBJ1-1,TRBV14,once,CASSHGTAEAFF,TGTGCCAGCAGCCACGGGACAGCTGAAGCTTTCTTT
TRBD1,TRBJ2-7,TRBV9,.,CASSTQGGFYEQYF,TGTGCCAGCAGCACACAGGGGGGATTCTACGAGCAGTACTTC
.,TRBJ2-1,TRBV5-1,.,CASSEGGNEQFF,TGCGCCAGCAGCGAGGGTGGGAATGAGCAGTTCTTC
.,TRBJ2-7,TRBV7-6,.,CASSLASGRVPYEQYF,TGTGCCAGCAGCTTAGCGTCGGGTCGGGTCCCCTACGAGCAGTACTTC
.,TRBJ2-7,TRBV18,once,CASSPDTGEAYEQYF,TGTGCCAGCTCACCAGACACAGGTGAAGCCTACGAGCAGTACTTC
TRBD2,TRBJ2-7,TRBV28,few,CASSFAASGSYEQYF,TGTGCCAGCAGTTTCGCGGCTAGCGGGTCCTACGAGCAGTACTTC
.,TRBJ2-3,TRBV5-1,.,CASSLARDSTDTQYF,TGCGCCAGCAGCTTGGCCCGAGATAGCACAGATACGCAGTATTTT
TRBD2,TRBJ2-3,TRBV30,.,CAWSQRFAGTSGGDTQYF,TGTGCCTGGAGTCAGCGCTTCGCCGGGACTAGCGGGGGTGATACGCAGTATTTT
.,TRBJ1-2,TRBV4-2,.,CASSQDQVTNYGYTF,TGTGCCAGCAGCCAAGACCAGGTGACTAACTATGGCTACACCTTC
TRBD2,TRBJ2-3,TRBV6-1,.,CASSDNSGTSTDTQYF,TGTGCCAGCAGTGATAATAGCGGGACCAGCACAGATACGCAGTATTTT
TRBD2,TRBJ2-1,TRBV28,.,CASSSPTSGANNEQFF,TGTGCCAGCAGTTCCCCTACTAGCGGGGCGAACAATGAGCAGTTCTTC
.,TRBJ2-3,TRBV2,.,CASSGGLADTQYF,TGTGCCAGCAGTGGGGGCCTGGCGGATACGCAGTATTTT
.,TRBJ2-3,TRBV18,.,CASSPTGGTDTQYF,TGTGCCAGCTCACCAACGGGGGGCACAGATACGCAGTATTTT
.,TRBJ2-5,TRBV19,few,CASSIRYNVGETQYF,TGTGCCAGTAGTATTCGTTACAATGTTGGAGAGACCCAGTACTTC
.,TRBJ2-5,TRBV10-3,.,CAISSEETQYF,TGTGCCATCAGCAGTGAAGAGACCCAGTACTTC
.,TRBJ1-1,TRBV30,.,CAWNVGGAEAFF,TGTGCCTGGAATGTAGGGGGGGCTGAAGCTTTCTTT
.,TRBJ2-4,TRBV7-3,.,CASSSQGPDSQYF,TGTGCCAGCAGCTCCCAGGGTCCGGACAGTCAGTACTTC
TRBD2,TRBJ2-2,TRBV7-3,.,CASSPSGTTGELFF,TGTGCCAGCAGCCCGAGCGGGACCACCGGGGAGCTGTTTTTT
TRBD1,TRBJ2-1,TRBV6-4,.,CASSTGTDTYNEQFF,TGTGCCAGCAGTACCGGGACAGATACCTACAATGAGCAGTTCTTC